The 3 T cell receptor beta chains given below trace back to one sample, sequenced in a study of T-cell memory formation after mild COVID-19. Using its own MiXCR run on the 5' RACE reads, TCRdb lists one record per CDR3 protein. This sample yields more than 250,000 distinct CDR3 sequences, of which under 20% are seen a single time; roughly 23% belongs to the top ten. Specimen: PBMCs or a T cell subset sorted from them (not recorded which). All receptors come from a man aged 18 to 30 who had mild COVID-19 (a few samples of this study predate the infection). Cell type and time point are not known.

The chain couples TRBV7-2 to TRBJ1-1, with D unresolved. Trimming took 2 bases from V and 7 from J, leaving 14 bases between them. There are 14 residues in the CDR3. Per the germline V gene, CDR1 is SGHTA and CDR2 is FQGNSA. The CDR3 sequence is CASSLSWRGGEAFF. CDR3 nucleotide sequence: TGTGCCAGCAGCTTAAGTTGGCGCGGCGGTGAAGCTTTCTTT.

This chain connects TRBV7-2 to TRBJ2-7, with TRBD1 identical over 10 bases. The V gene end was trimmed by 4 bases and the J gene end by 5 bases; junction bases not matched to a gene: 5. The V gene's germline CDR1 is SGHTA and CDR2 FQGNSA. This CDR3 is 14 amino acids long. Here the CDR3 reads CASSWGQGHNEQYF. The CDR3 DNA reads as TGTGCCAGCAGCTGGGGACAGGGGCATAACGAGCAGTACTTC. Variable domain in full (rest from reference TRBV7-2 and TRBJ2-7): GAGVSQSPSNKVTEKGKDVELRCDPISGHTALYWYRQSLGQGLEFLIYFQGNSAPDKSGLPSDRFSAERTGGSVSTLTIQRTQQEDSAVYLCASSWGQGHNEQYFGPGTRLTVT.

This clonotype was observed a handful of times. V is TRBV20-1 and J is TRBJ1-4, with no clear D. Deletions cut 5 bases from V and 8 bases from J, with 15 bases between. The CDR3 runs 13 residues. The germline V gene encodes CDR1 DFQATT and CDR2 SNEGSKA (reference sequence). CDR3 in amino acids: CSALSLEGEKLFF. CDR3 coding DNA: TGCAGTGCTCTCTCGTTGGAAGGCGAAAAACTGTTTTTT.